This T cell receptor (beta chain) derives from a study of shared clonotypes between healthy human individuals (dated by TCRdb to the early 2020s). Study-level background: The cohort comprised two women and a few men aged 18 to 49 years. To increase sequencing depth and limit assay-specific biases, different laboratories used diverse techniques to prepare libraries and sequence TCR repertoires. The study deeply sequenced blood TCR repertoires of about 5 healthy adults to estimate repertoire size and the extent of clonotype sharing between individuals. Leukapheresis yielded between about 0.9 and 8.9 billion PBMCs per donor. For each donor, CD4 naive and CD4 memory were each run on three plates, CD8 naive on two plates, and CD8 memory on one plate.

From the cysteine up to the phenylalanine, the CDR3 has a length of 14 residues. Only the CDR3 portion is preserved as DNA: 42 bases, with reading frame beginning at the first base. From a lookup of the germline V gene, CDR1 and CDR2 are MDHEN and SYDVKM. Trimming costs V 2 bases and J 7 bases, and their ends lie 11 bases apart. Donors were healthy HIV-negative adults with no recently reported acute infections or vaccinations. Every donor was a Caucasian adult living in Nashville, Tennessee, USA. CD4+ T cells were enriched through magnetic negative selection, after which naive cells were positively selected on CD45RA and the remaining negative fraction served as the memory subset. After blood collection by leukapheresis, PBMCs were isolated using Ficoll-Histopaque density gradient centrifugation and then cryopreserved in the vapor phase of liquid nitrogen. Analytical flow cytometry was used to check the purity and quantity of each magnetically sorted T cell population. Genomic DNA was isolated from every sorted fraction and measured by UV absorbance on a Nanodrop 2000c.

On this clone: Which antigen it targets is not known. It has no much larger one-base neighbor in the sample; base qualities were not kept.

Using the deep immunoSEQ assay, TCR CDR3 regions were amplified from genomic DNA by multiplex PCR. For each cell subset, the extracted genomic DNA was distributed evenly across all wells of several immunoSEQ 96-well plates, and each plate served as one replicate. Each replicate PCR for sorted subsets received about 220 ng genomic DNA, equal to roughly 30,000 T cell genomes. Purified libraries were quantified with a Qubit 3.0 fluorometer, sized on a Bioanalyzer 2100, and re-quantified with the KAPA Library Quantification kit. Every immunoSEQ 96-well plate was sequenced on a separate single-read 150-cycle Illumina NextSeq 550 flow cell. Under the source paper's analysis protocol: The immunoSEQ output contained only junctional sequences without quality scores, so filtering could not match that applied to full-length reads. Sequences were annotated with PyIR, a Python wrapper for IgBLAST v1.9, using IMGT germline references to assign V/J genes and CDR3. Reads with weak V/J assignments (E-value above 1e-6), missing CDR3, stop codons, out-of-frame junctions, or ambiguous translated residues were removed. A V3J clonotype was defined by an identical inferred V gene, J gene, and CDR3 amino acid sequence. Percentage overlap between repertoires was calculated by dividing the number of shared unique clonotypes by the size of the smaller repertoire. RTK rarefaction, the Chao1 estimator, and Recon v2.1 estimates of unobserved clonotypes were used to assess repertoire richness. Generation probabilities were computed with OLGA for all TCRbeta clonotypes obtained by the gDNA method from a handful of donors. What TCRdb holds here is the immuneACCESS table cut down to in-frame rearrangements. Part of the clones is not present; checked against another copy, under half of the missing clones reflect an unresolved V gene, and the others are unexplained. V, J and clone size derive from that table, while D and trimming were established from the DNA sequence. The sample table shows hundreds of thousands of clones, and around 72% are seen once. 1.5% to 2% of the sample belongs to the ten largest clones.

Results and caveats for the whole study, not just this receptor: Pairwise subsampling led to the expectation that sequencing depth would affect the degree of clonotype sharing among donors. When several donors were compared, the shared fraction of clonotypes was about 5% for naive CD4, more than 3% for naive CD8, roughly 2.5% for memory CD4, and roughly 0.43% for memory CD8. Only blood was sampled, and tissue TCR repertoires likely differ from those in blood. Higher generation probabilities were observed for clonotypes shared by all four sorted-subset donors than for non-shared clonotypes. Incomplete sequencing was indicated by rarefaction of sorted-subset datasets, despite the large sequencing depth. Naive subsets generally had larger estimated clonotype richness than memory subsets did. The small number of donors limited the genetic and exposure-history diversity represented.

Sequencing was done on a sample of memory CD4+ T cells sorted from blood. The meaning of the sample's cell subset or site label: CD45RA-negative fraction. The clonotype comes from a woman aged 30 to 39 in good health. Rearrangement joined TRBV28 to TRBJ2-2, with a weak D call of TRBD2 (6 bases match). The sequence in DNA is TGTGCCAGCAGTTTAGATGAAGCGGGCGGGGAGCTGTTTTTT. Translated, it reads CASSLDEAGGELFF.